This is a list of T cell receptor beta chains from one sample in a study of blood T cell repertoires in COVID-19. Produced via immunoSEQ multiplex PCR; TCRdb's table is partial and in-frame only. The sample carries about 120,000 clones, more than 60% recorded once. Sequencing was performed on peripheral blood. These receptors all come from a man between 65 and 79 years old with acute or convalescent COVID-19. Both conserved end residues are part of each CDR3. The order of the fields is D gene, CDR3 length, V gene, clone size, J gene, CDR3 protein, CDR3 DNA. D genes are given only for firm matches. Size is stated for part of the rows, as once, few or many counts, or as a class when the clone is expanded.

>.|14|TRBV12-5|.|TRBJ1-1
CASGLPHGFTEAFF
TGTGCTAGTGGTTTACCCCACGGGTTTACTGAAGCTTTCTTT
>.|17|TRBV5-6|.|TRBJ1-5
CASSLAGHPNSNQPQHF
TGTGCCAGCAGCTTGGCGGGACATCCCAATAGCAATCAGCCCCAGCATTTT
>.|14|TRBV10-3|.|TRBJ1-1
CAISVQGMNTEAFF
TGTGCCATCAGTGTTCAGGGCATGAACACTGAAGCTTTCTTT
>.|12|TRBV19|.|TRBJ1-2
CASSQLNYGYTF
TGTGCCAGTAGCCAGTTAAACTATGGCTACACCTTC
>.|11|TRBV7-2|.|TRBJ1-1
CASSIESKTFF
TGTGCCAGCAGTATCGAGAGTAAGACTTTCTTT
>TRBD1|17|TRBV11-2|.|TRBJ2-7
CASSLATRSGGRDEQYF
TGTGCCAGCAGCTTGGCCACCCGATCAGGGGGCCGCGACGAGCAGTACTTC
>TRBD1|17|TRBV9|.|TRBJ2-5
CASSVVRTGPRGETQYF
TGTGCCAGCAGCGTAGTTCGGACAGGCCCGAGGGGAGAGACCCAGTACTTC
>.|15|TRBV14|few|TRBJ1-3
CASSQDLPGGNTIYF
TGTGCCAGCAGCCAAGATCTACCGGGGGGGAACACCATATATTTT
>TRBD1|18|TRBV7-3|.|TRBJ1-2
CASSPHPGQGGTNYGYTF
TGTGCCAGCAGCCCGCACCCGGGACAGGGGGGAACTAACTATGGCTACACCTTC
>.|13|TRBV29-1|.|TRBJ2-2
CSVELRVGGELFF
TGCAGCGTTGAACTCAGGGTGGGCGGGGAGCTGTTTTTT
>TRBD1|13|TRBV12-3/TRBV12-4|.|TRBJ1-5
CASHRGGGQPQHF
TGTGCCAGCCATAGAGGGGGCGGACAGCCCCAGCATTTT
>.|14|TRBV7-2|.|TRBJ1-2
CASSLEGRFYGYTF
TGTGCCAGCAGCTTGGAGGGACGGTTCTATGGCTACACCTTC
>.|14|TRBV5-1|.|TRBJ2-7
CASSLADGGSEQYF
TGCGCCAGCAGCTTGGCCGATGGGGGCTCCGAGCAGTACTTC
>TRBD1|16|TRBV6-6|.|TRBJ1-1
CASISGQGAVGTEAFF
TGTGCCAGCATTTCCGGACAGGGGGCTGTGGGCACTGAAGCTTTCTTT
>.|17|TRBV4-2|.|TRBJ2-3
CASSQDRRLQDPDTQYF
TGTGCCAGCAGCCAAGATCGGAGACTCCAAGACCCAGATACGCAGTATTTT
>TRBD1|15|TRBV7-2|.|TRBJ1-5
CASSPDRAGNQPQHF
TGTGCCAGCAGCCCTGACAGGGCGGGCAATCAGCCCCAGCATTTT
>TRBD2|15|TRBV10-3|.|TRBJ2-7
CAISGLAGGEGEQYF
TGTGCCATCAGCGGACTAGCGGGGGGAGAAGGGGAGCAGTACTTC
>TRBD1|14|TRBV5-1|once|TRBJ2-1
CASSLQGADNEQFF
TGCGCCAGCAGCTTGCAGGGGGCGGACAATGAGCAGTTCTTC
>.|17|TRBV7-6|.|TRBJ1-5
CASSLLPVTGGNQPQHF
TGTGCCAGCAGCTTACTCCCGGTGACAGGAGGCAATCAGCCCCAGCATTTT
>.|16|TRBV7-2|.|TRBJ2-2
CASSLGGTAHTGELFF
TGTGCCAGCAGCTTAGGGGGCACAGCGCACACCGGGGAGCTGTTTTTT
>.|17|TRBV24-1|few|TRBJ1-3
CATSDFQGQGSGNTIYF
TGTGCCACCAGTGATTTTCAGGGTCAGGGCTCTGGAAACACCATATATTTT
>TRBD1|14|TRBV5-1|.|TRBJ1-5
CASSLGTGNQPQHF
TGCGCCAGCAGCTTGGGGACAGGGAATCAGCCCCAGCATTTT
>.|14|TRBV9|once|TRBJ1-2
CASSEGGWGDGYTF
TGTGCCAGCAGCGAGGGTGGCTGGGGGGATGGCTACACCTTC
>TRBD1|16|TRBV14|.|TRBJ2-7
CASSFGTGTGNYEQYF
TGTGCCAGCAGCTTCGGGACCGGGACAGGGAATTACGAGCAGTACTTC
>.|11|TRBV7-2|.|TRBJ2-1
CASTRGNEQFF
TGTGCCAGCACCAGGGGAAATGAGCAGTTCTTC
>.|13|TRBV19|.|TRBJ2-5
CASSIAGRETQYF
TGTGCCAGTAGTATAGCGGGGAGGGAGACCCAGTACTTC
>.|15|TRBV6-5|once|TRBJ2-1
CASTIAGASYNEQFF
TGTGCCAGCACCATCGCGGGGGCCTCCTACAATGAGCAGTTCTTC
>TRBD2|17|TRBV4-3|.|TRBJ2-1
CASSLGAGLAGYNEQFF
TGCGCCAGCAGCCTCGGGGCGGGCCTAGCGGGGTACAATGAGCAGTTCTTC
>.|16|TRBV5-4|.|TRBJ2-3
CASSLDGGWGPDTQYF
TGTGCCAGCAGCTTGGATGGGGGGTGGGGTCCAGATACGCAGTATTTT
>.|15|TRBV27|few|TRBJ1-1
CASSLGIGAFTEAFF
TGTGCCAGCAGTTTAGGGATAGGGGCGTTCACTGAAGCTTTCTTT
>.|16|TRBV4-2|few|TRBJ2-2
CASSQEQRLNTGELFF
TGTGCCAGCAGCCAAGAGCAGCGTCTTAACACCGGGGAGCTGTTTTTT
>.|14|TRBV11-3|.|TRBJ2-7
CASRPVGSLYEQYF
TGTGCCAGCAGACCCGTCGGTTCTCTCTACGAGCAGTACTTC
>TRBD1|15|TRBV29-1|.|TRBJ1-1
CSVQGGQGASTEAFF
TGCAGCGTCCAAGGGGGACAGGGGGCATCCACTGAAGCTTTCTTT
>.|13|TRBV29-1|.|TRBJ1-2
CSVGGPYFYGYTF
TGCAGCGTCGGGGGACCGTACTTCTATGGCTACACCTTC
>TRBD1|17|TRBV6-1|.|TRBJ1-3
CASSGGQTGISGNTIYF
TGTGCCAGCAGTGGAGGACAGACAGGGATCTCTGGAAACACCATATATTTT
>.|14|TRBV18|.|TRBJ1-6
CASSPPDINSPLHF
TGTGCCAGCTCACCACCGGACATCAATTCACCCCTCCACTTT
>.|12|TRBV29-1|.|TRBJ1-1
CSVRGQYTEAFF
TGCAGCGTTAGAGGGCAGTACACTGAAGCTTTCTTT
>.|14|TRBV11-3|.|TRBJ1-6
CASSPGVGNSPLHF
TGTGCCAGCAGCCCAGGGGTAGGGAATTCACCCCTCCACTTT
>.|16|TRBV4-2|.|TRBJ2-2
CASSQDQGRNTGELFF
TGTGCCAGCAGCCAAGACCAGGGGCGGAACACCGGGGAGCTGTTTTTT
>TRBD2|16|TRBV6-2/TRBV6-3|.|TRBJ2-1
CASSLASGAGVSEQFF
TGTGCCAGCAGTCTCGCTAGCGGGGCTGGGGTAAGTGAGCAGTTCTTC
>TRBD1|14|TRBV6-5|few|TRBJ1-4
CASSYDRVTEKLFF
TGTGCCAGCAGTTACGACAGGGTAACTGAAAAACTGTTTTTT
>TRBD2|16|TRBV7-2|.|TRBJ2-7
CASSSVSSGGRGEQYF
TGTGCCAGCAGCTCGGTTTCTAGCGGGGGGCGTGGGGAGCAGTACTTC
>.|13|TRBV27|.|TRBJ1-2
CATWTVRGYGYTF
TGTGCCACCTGGACAGTCCGTGGGTATGGCTACACCTTC
>.|11|TRBV2|.|TRBJ1-6
CASTGVLMPHF
TGTGCCAGCACAGGGGTCCTGATGCCCCACTTT
>.|11|TRBV7-9|.|TRBJ1-1
CASSPSGEAFF
TGTGCCAGCAGCCCTAGTGGTGAAGCTTTCTTT
>.|14|TRBV3-1/TRBV3-2|few|TRBJ1-5
CASSPYGGEQPQHF
TGTGCCAGCAGCCCCTATGGTGGGGAGCAGCCCCAGCATTTT
>.|15|TRBV19|.|TRBJ1-5
CASSTTGSGNQPQHF
TGTGCCAGTAGTACTACAGGGAGTGGCAATCAGCCCCAGCATTTT
>.|12|TRBV12-3/TRBV12-4|.|TRBJ2-7
CASSLRQLGQYF
TGTGCCAGCAGTTTGCGACAGTTAGGGCAGTACTTC
>TRBD2|14|TRBV5-4|few|TRBJ2-5
CASSLVAGEETQYF
TGTGCCAGCAGCTTGGTAGCGGGGGAAGAGACCCAGTACTTC
>.|13|TRBV24-1|.|TRBJ2-3
CATSDGAADTQYF
TGTGCCACCAGTGATGGTGCGGCAGATACGCAGTATTTT
>.|14|TRBV9|.|TRBJ1-2
CASSGPVVFYGYTF
TGTGCCAGCAGCGGTCCCGTAGTATTCTATGGCTACACCTTC
>.|15|TRBV29-1|.|TRBJ2-5
CSVEDRVRGGETQYF
TGCAGCGTTGAAGATCGGGTCAGAGGCGGGGAGACCCAGTACTTC